A selection of T cell receptor beta chains follows, all from one sample in a study of cytomegalovirus exposure and HLA in healthy donors. Profiling relied on immunoSEQ multiplex PCR, and the TCRdb table lists in-frame clones only, not all of them. The sample includes 130,000 or so clones, 75% to 90% of them seen just once. Sequencing was performed on PBMCs. The receptors stem from a man aged 30 to 45 in good health and CMV-seronegative. Both conserved end residues are part of each CDR3. D genes are given only for firm matches. Not every row has a clone size; where given, it reads once, few, many or a size class.

j_call v_call d_call clone_size cdr3_nt cdr3_aa
TRBJ1-4 TRBV7-2 TRBD1 few TGTGCCAGCAGTGCTAAGGGGGCTATGAGTGAAAAACTGTTTTTT CASSAKGAMSEKLFF
TRBJ1-2 TRBV10-3 TRBD1 NA TGTGCCATCAGTGCCCAACCGGGACAGTCCGGTGTCGGCTACACCTTC CAISAQPGQSGVGYTF
TRBJ1-2 TRBV2 TRBD1 NA TGTGCCAGTTGGACAGGGGGAGGTGGCTACACCTTC CASWTGGGGYTF
TRBJ1-4 TRBV7-9 TRBD1 few TGTGCCAGCAGCTTAGGAGGGGGCCTCTCAACTAATGAAAAACTGTTTTTT CASSLGGGLSTNEKLFF
TRBJ1-3 TRBV5-1 TRBD1 NA TGCGCCAGCAGCCCAGGGGGCCCCAGCTCTGGAAACACCATATATTTT CASSPGGPSSGNTIYF
TRBJ2-3 TRBV12-2 NA NA TGTGCAAGTCGCCCGCGGGGAGTTAGCGGGGGGGACCTATGCACAGATACGCAGTATTTT CASRPRGVSGGDLCTDTQYF
TRBJ1-1 TRBV4-2 NA NA TGTGCCAGCAGCCAAGATCGGCGAGACGGTGGACTTATGAACACTGAAGCTTTCTTT CASSQDRRDGGLMNTEAFF
TRBJ1-1 TRBV9 NA NA TGTGCCAGCAGCGTATCCAGGAACACTGAAGCTTTCTTT CASSVSRNTEAFF
TRBJ1-2 TRBV5-1 TRBD1 NA TGCGCCAGCAGCCTTCCGTCCGACAGGGCCCCCCATGGCTACACCTTC CASSLPSDRAPHGYTF
TRBJ2-1 TRBV9 NA NA TGTGCCAGCAGCGCATCCGGGACTTTCAATGAGCAGTTCTTC CASSASGTFNEQFF
TRBJ1-3 TRBV6-1 NA NA TGTGCCAGCAGCGCTGACAGGCTCTCTGGAAACACCATATATTTT CASSADRLSGNTIYF
TRBJ1-1 TRBV30 NA NA TGTGCCTATACCTTATCCAGGGTAGGTGAAGCTTTCTTT CAYTLSRVGEAFF
TRBJ1-5 TRBV5-1 TRBD1 NA TGCGCCAGCAGCTACGGGACAGGGGGAAATCAGCCCCAGCATTTT CASSYGTGGNQPQHF
TRBJ2-1 TRBV18 TRBD1 few TGTGCCAGCTCACCGGGGGACAGGCGATCCAATGAGCAGTTCTTC CASSPGDRRSNEQFF
TRBJ1-5 TRBV6-1 NA NA TGTGCCAGCAGCCGAAACCGGGGTACCAATCAGCCCCAGCATTTT CASSRNRGTNQPQHF
TRBJ2-1 TRBV5-1 NA once TGCGCCAGCACCCCAAACGGCGGTTACAATGAGCAGTTCTTC CASTPNGGYNEQFF
TRBJ2-5 TRBV29-1 TRBD2 NA TGCAGCGTTCTACTAGCGTACCAAGAGACCCAGTACTTC CSVLLAYQETQYF
TRBJ2-7 TRBV19 TRBD1 NA TGTGCCAGTTCCGGGACAGGGACCTACGAGCAGTACTTC CASSGTGTYEQYF
TRBJ2-7 TRBV29-1 NA NA TGCAGCGTCCGATCAGACACCTCCTACGAGCAGTACTTC CSVRSDTSYEQYF
TRBJ2-5 TRBV15 TRBD1 once TGTGCCACCAGCAGAGCCGGGACAGGCGGAGGAGAGACCCAGTACTTC CATSRAGTGGGETQYF
TRBJ2-3 TRBV19 TRBD2 NA TGTGCCAGTACCGTTCTAGCGGGAATAAGCACAGATACGCAGTATTTT CASTVLAGISTDTQYF
TRBJ1-2 TRBV7-9 NA NA TGTGCCATCGTCACAGGGAACTATGGCTACACCTTC CAIVTGNYGYTF
TRBJ1-4 TRBV30 TRBD1 NA TGTGCCTGGGACAGGGACATGGGTGAAAAACTGTTTTTT CAWDRDMGEKLFF
TRBJ2-3 TRBV10-2 NA NA TGCGCCAGCAGTGAAGGGGCTAGCACAGATACGCAGTATTTT CASSEGASTDTQYF
TRBJ2-7 TRBV7-6 NA NA TGTGCCAGCAGCCGTGGGCCGCAGAGCGAGCAGTACTTC CASSRGPQSEQYF
TRBJ2-7 TRBV30 TRBD2 NA TGTGCCTGGAGTGTACTGCCAGCGGGGGGGCGTGAGCAGTACTTC CAWSVLPAGGREQYF
TRBJ1-5 TRBV7-9 NA NA TGTGCCAGCAGCAAGGAACAGGATCAGCCCCAGCATTTT CASSKEQDQPQHF
TRBJ2-1 TRBV10-2 TRBD1 NA TGCGCCACCAGCCGGACAGGCTCCTACAATGAGCAGTTCTTC CATSRTGSYNEQFF
TRBJ2-2 TRBV4-3 TRBD2 NA TGCGCCAGCAGCCAAGCCGGGGGGAGGGAGGGCACCGGGGAGCTGTTTTTT CASSQAGGREGTGELFF
TRBJ2-3 TRBV29-1 TRBD2 few TGCAGCGTTGAAGGGGGACTAGCGGTGAGCACAGATACGCAGTATTTT CSVEGGLAVSTDTQYF
TRBJ2-3 TRBV19 TRBD2 NA TGTGCCAGTAGTATAAGGGCGGGGGGTGGCACAGATACGCAGTATTTT CASSIRAGGGTDTQYF
TRBJ2-7 TRBV30 NA NA TGTGCCTGGGACCAAGGCGGCTACGAGCAGTACTTC CAWDQGGYEQYF
TRBJ1-5 TRBV7-9 NA few TGTGCCAGCAGCCCGAGGGGGTCCGGTAGCAATCAGCCCCAGCATTTT CASSPRGSGSNQPQHF
TRBJ1-4 TRBV6-5 NA NA TGTGCCAGCAGGGGCAGGGGTGTTGAAAAACTGTTTTTT CASRGRGVEKLFF
TRBJ1-6 TRBV28 TRBD1 once TGTGCCAGCAGCCCGACAGGGAAAAATAATTCACCCCTCCACTTT CASSPTGKNNSPLHF
TRBJ2-1 TRBV7-2 TRBD1 few TGTGCCAGCAGCCCAGACAGGGGATCCTACAATGAGCAGTTCTTC CASSPDRGSYNEQFF
TRBJ1-5 TRBV6-1 TRBD1 NA TGTGCCAGCAGCGAAGGGACAGGTTTGGGTATAAATCAGCCCCAGCATTTT CASSEGTGLGINQPQHF